This T cell receptor (beta chain) was sequenced during a study of blood T cell repertoires in COVID-19. The overall study: Whether acute or convalescent, the COVID-19 samples came from the United States, Italy and Spain.

Comment on this clone: An end of the junction differs from the germline gene, which may be a read error.

This CDR3 contains 12 residues. Germline CDR1 is SGHTA and CDR2 is FQGNSA. The authors' processing: Amplifying reference gene primers gave estimates of nucleated cell counts. Sequenced by immunoSEQ multiplex PCR; TCRdb stores in-frame clones only, minus some. V, J and clone size are those of that table, while D and trimming were read from the DNA. In the table there are about 140,000 clones, approximately 80% of which are singletons. This receptor was taken from a man aged 70-80 years who had recovered from COVID-19. The sequenced material came from peripheral blood. The chain joins TRBV7-2 to TRBJ2-1; 9 bases line up with TRBD2. The CDR3 nucleotides read TGTGCCAGCAGCCTCAGACCGGGACTAGCCGTCTTC. As protein: CASSLRPGLAVF.